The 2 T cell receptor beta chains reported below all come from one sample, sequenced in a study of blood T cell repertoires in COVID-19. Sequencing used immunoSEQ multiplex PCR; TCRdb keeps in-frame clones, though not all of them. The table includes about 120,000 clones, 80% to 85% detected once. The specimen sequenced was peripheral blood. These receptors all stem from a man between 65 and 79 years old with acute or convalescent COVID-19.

The CDR3 loop reads CASSRDQGYGYTF. CDR3 sequence (DNA): TGTGCCAGCAGCCGAGATCAGGGATATGGCTACACCTTC. The chain has TRBV7-3 and TRBJ1-2; weak D call: TRBD1 (5 bases). This CDR3 spans 13 amino acids. V shed 5 bases and J shed 5 bases, with 12 bases lying between them. From germline, CDR1 is SGHTA and CDR2 FQGTGA.

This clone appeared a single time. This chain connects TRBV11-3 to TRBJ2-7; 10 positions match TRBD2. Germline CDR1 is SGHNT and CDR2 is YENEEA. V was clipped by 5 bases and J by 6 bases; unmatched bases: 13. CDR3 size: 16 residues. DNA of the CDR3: TGTGCCAGCAGCATCGGCCCCGGGACTAGCGAACGCGAGCAGTACTTC. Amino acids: CASSIGPGTSEREQYF.